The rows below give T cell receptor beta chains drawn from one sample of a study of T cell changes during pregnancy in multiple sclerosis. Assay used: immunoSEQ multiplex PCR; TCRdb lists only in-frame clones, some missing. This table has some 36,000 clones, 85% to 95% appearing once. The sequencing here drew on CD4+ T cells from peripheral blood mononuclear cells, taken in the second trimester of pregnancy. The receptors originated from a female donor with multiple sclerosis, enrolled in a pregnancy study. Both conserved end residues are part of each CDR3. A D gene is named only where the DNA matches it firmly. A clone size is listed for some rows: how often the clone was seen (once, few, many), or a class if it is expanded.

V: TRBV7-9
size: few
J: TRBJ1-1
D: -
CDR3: CASSRTGTEAFF
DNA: TGTGCCAGCAGTCGTACTGGCACTGAAGCTTTCTTT

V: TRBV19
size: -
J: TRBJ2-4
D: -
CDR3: CASSARGGLAKNIQYF
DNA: TGTGCCAGTAGTGCCAGGGGAGGGTTAGCCAAAAACATTCAGTACTTC

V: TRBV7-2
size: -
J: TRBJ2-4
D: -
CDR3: CASSPRVGNIQYF
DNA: TGTGCCAGCAGCCCTAGAGTCGGAAACATTCAGTACTTC

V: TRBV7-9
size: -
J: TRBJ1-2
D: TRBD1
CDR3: CASSLAAGGSYTF
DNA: TGTGCCAGCAGCTTAGCGGCAGGGGGAAGCTACACCTTC

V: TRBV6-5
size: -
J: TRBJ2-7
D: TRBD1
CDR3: CASSARDRGYEQYF
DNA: TGTGCCAGCAGTGCCCGGGACAGGGGCTACGAGCAGTACTTC

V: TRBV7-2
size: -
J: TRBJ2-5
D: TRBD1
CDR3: CASSPRGRTQETQYF
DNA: TGTGCCAGCAGCCCCAGGGGGCGCACCCAAGAGACCCAGTACTTC

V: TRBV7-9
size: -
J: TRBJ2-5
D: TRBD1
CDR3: CASSLGQLQETQYF
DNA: TGTGCCAGCAGCTTGGGACAGCTCCAAGAGACCCAGTACTTC

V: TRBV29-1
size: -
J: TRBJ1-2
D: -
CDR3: CSGLQENYGYTF
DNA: TGCAGCGGGTTACAGGAAAACTATGGCTACACCTTC

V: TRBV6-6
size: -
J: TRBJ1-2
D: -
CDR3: CASGTGSYYGYTF
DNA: TGTGCCAGCGGAACAGGCTCATACTATGGCTACACCTTC

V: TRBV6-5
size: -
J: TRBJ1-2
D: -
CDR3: CASSYSIGGGGYTF
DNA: TGTGCCAGCAGTTACTCGATAGGGGGTGGTGGCTACACCTTC

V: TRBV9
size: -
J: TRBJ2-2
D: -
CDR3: CASSGRGGRRDGELFF
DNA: TGTGCCAGCAGCGGGAGGGGGGGCCGTAGAGACGGGGAGCTGTTTTTT